The sequence of this T cell receptor (beta chain) was determined in a study of shared clonotypes between healthy human individuals. General study results and limits: Collection of samples was limited to blood; tissue repertoires likely differ.

This clone appeared once. Its antigen remains unknown. Every contributor of samples was a Caucasian grown-up residing in Nashville, Tennessee. Clones were sequenced by immunoSEQ multiplex PCR, and TCRdb holds only the in-frame ones, with some missing. Of more than 450,000 clones in the sample, 70% to 80% were seen once. This TCR was sampled from a woman between 40 and 55 years old in good health. Some clones in this sample may be carry-over from other donors' samples. The sample consisted of PBMCs.

The CDR3 sequence: CASSPRLSRDRESYEQYF. CDR3 sequence (DNA): TGTGCCAGCAGCCCCAGATTGAGCCGGGACAGGGAGTCCTACGAGCAGTACTTC. V and J are TRBV14 and TRBJ2-7; TRBD1 matches at 9 bases. Germline CDR1 and CDR2: SGHDN and FVKESK. This CDR3 region has 18 residues. Trimming cost V 4 bases and J 1 base; bases outside gene matches: 14.